Included here is one T cell receptor (beta chain) sequence, with context. The antigen remains undetermined. This entry comes from a study of identical twins. Study-wide results and caveats: A lower insertion count was a feature of abundant cord blood beta clonotypes, with no such feature in memory repertoires. Twin pairs' shared out-of-frame alpha sequences were enriched in low generation probability.

MiXCR, applied by TCRdb to the 5' RACE reads, yields one record per CDR3 protein. Of roughly 250,000 distinct CDR3 sequences in the sample, over 12% are singletons; the top ten hold approximately 8.2%. With no exceptions, donors were healthy Caucasians. The V segment lost 3 bases and the J segment 6 bases; nucleotides outside the gene matches: 19. Germline CDR1 reads SGHRS; CDR2 reads YFSETQ. The CDR3 totals 18 residues. This TCR derives from a woman aged 18-29 years in good health. V gene TRBV5-1 combines with J gene TRBJ2-7, with TRBD2 matching 9 bases. The material sequenced was memory (CD45RO+) T cells sorted from blood. As DNA, the CDR3 is TGCGCCAGCAGCTCGACAACTGGTGGGATCCTAGCGGGGCTCGAGCAGTACTTC. Protein product: CASSSTTGGILAGLEQYF.